These 24 T cell receptor delta chains were sequenced from one sample in a study of γδ T cells in repeated Plasmodium falciparum infection. Bulk repertoires came from Vgamma9/Vdelta2+ or Vdelta2-negative gammadelta T cells flow-sorted from PBMC. TCRdb used CATT to re-call clones from the multiplex PCR reads. The sample comprises roughly 93,000 delta-chain clones, 1.4% to 1.5% of which are singletons, and approximately 10% rests with the top ten. The source material was gamma-delta T cells from blood. Receptors were obtained from a pool of human donors (malaria-infected and uninfected, not separated).

Points on this clone: This likely came from a read error, as a far larger clone is one base away. The sample holds other DNA sequences that translate to the same CDR3. This chain joins TRDV1 and TRDJ1; 13 bases fit TRDD3. In the absence of a J gene in TCRdb, the DNA was matched to germline to assign it here. V shed 4 bases and J 0 bases; nucleotides not matched to a gene: 29. CDR3 length equals 25 residues. Germline CDR1 is TSWWSYY and CDR2 is QGS. CDR3 DNA sequence: TGTGCTCTTGGGGTCCCGTTCCCCGCCCTTTCCTACTTTACTGGGGGATACGAATACACCGATAAACTCATCTTT. Translation: CALGVPFPALSYFTGGYEYTDKLIF.

A few counts support this clone. This probably arose from a read error, given a far larger clone one base away. This sample also contains other DNA sequences that code for the same CDR3. The V call is TRDV1, the J call TRDJ1, with D maybe TRDD3 (6 bases). The J gene comes from matching the DNA to germline here; TCRdb lacks it. The germline V gene has CDR1 TSWWSYY and CDR2 QGS. The CDR3 loop spans 21 amino acids. CDR3 loop: CALGESTHNLGWGENTDKLIF. CDR3 DNA: TGTGCTCTCGGGGAATCTACACACAACCTTGGGTGGGGGGAGAACACCGATAAACTCATCTTT.

With regard to this clone: This likely came from a read error, as a far larger clone is one base away. The sample holds other DNA sequences that translate to the same CDR3. The V gene is TRDV2; the J gene was not called; TRDD3 reflects the table's D call only, with no check against the DNA. The CDR3 loop spans 18 amino acids. Looked up from germline, CDR1 is GEAIGNYY and CDR2 is EKD. This CDR3 is CACDTGIGTRIQTDKLIF. For the CDR3, the DNA is TGTGCCTGTGACACCGGTATTGGAACGAGGATACAAACCGATAAGCTCATCTTT.

This clone was seen more than once but under ten times. TCRdb attributes to this sequence the protein of a much larger clone, which differs from the DNA translation at residue 12; a read error is likely, and the protein displayed is translated from the DNA. V usage is TRDV1 and J usage is TRDJ1; 8 bases are shared with TRDD3. CDR1 is TSWWSYY, CDR2 QGS, per germline. Trimming took 3 bases from V and 6 from J; bases not matched to a gene: 18. The CDR3 covers 18 residues. The CDR3 nucleotides are TGTGCTCTTGGGGACAGGGACGGAAGGGGGATAAGCGGGTATAAACTCATCTTT. Translating it yields CALGDRDGRGISGYKLIF.

By share, this clone ranks as large (0.1 to 1%). Other DNA sequences within the sample encode an identical CDR3. The rearrangement links TRDV2 to TRDJ1; 7 nucleotides align to TRDD3. This CDR3 has 19 residues. The germline V gene has CDR1 GEAIGNYY and CDR2 EKD. Trimming took 3 bases from V and 2 from J; bases not matched to a gene: 20. The CDR3 sequence is CACDSLYTLLGERTDKLIF. CDR3 sequence (DNA): TGTGCCTGTGACTCACTTTATACCTTGTTGGGGGAAAGGACCGATAAACTCATCTTT.

Remarks on this clone: One base separates it from a far larger clone, so it is likely a read error. Other DNA variants within this sample encode the same CDR3. The J gene is TRDJ1, the V gene TRDV1; 7 bases are shared with TRDD2. The J gene is not listed in TCRdb, so it was assigned here from a DNA match to germline. The CDR3 spans 19 residues. CDR1 and CDR2 from the germline V gene are TSWWSYY and QGS. CDR3 sequence reads: CALGEACLPYPRGADKLIF. CDR3 coding DNA: TGTGCTCTTGGGGAAGCCTGCCTTCCTTACCCTCGGGGGGCCGACAAACTCATCTTT.

This clone was found a few times. TCRdb assigns this DNA the protein of a much larger clone, which departs from its translation at residue 21; this likely reflects a read error, and the protein shown comes from translating the DNA. The V and J genes are TRDV1 and TRDJ1; the D gene could be TRDD2 or TRDD3 (9 bases each). Here the J gene came from matching the DNA to germline, since TCRdb omits it. The germline gives CDR1 TSWWSYY, CDR2 QGS. CDR3 length: 24 amino acids. The CDR3 protein is CALGDALPSYQVLGDFGYTDELIF. The CDR3 DNA reads as TGTGCTCTTGGGGATGCGCTTCCTTCCTACCAGGTACTGGGGGACTTCGGGTACACCGATGAACTCATCTTT.

This clone showed up just a few times. A far larger clone is one nucleotide away, so this likely arose from a read error. At the DNA level, this CDR3 is encoded by other sequences in the same sample as well. This chain connects TRDV3 to TRDJ1; 7 nucleotides line up with TRDD3. This CDR3 spans 16 amino acids. Germline V CDR1 and CDR2: TVYSNPD, GDNSRS (reference sequence). After removal of 4 bases from V and 0 bases from J, the junction contained 14 bases not matched to a gene. CDR3 sequence (DNA): TGTGCCTCCGATGGCGGATACGCGGCGTACACCGATAAACTCATCTTT. Amino acid sequence: CASDGGYAAYTDKLIF.

About this clone itself: Translating this DNA gives a protein that differs at residue 5 from the TCRdb one, which belongs to a much larger clone; a read error is likely, and the protein shown is this translation. The rearrangement joins TRDV1 to TRDJ2, with D tentatively TRDD3 (6 bases). TCRdb records no J gene; here it was assigned by comparing the DNA to germline. V was clipped by 6 bases and J by 5 bases, with 19 bases between them. Germline assignment: CDR1 TSWWSYY and CDR2 QGS. The CDR3 has 16 amino acids. DNA for the CDR3: TGTGCTCTTGGCCGGGGGACCCCTTGGACCACAGCACAACTCTTCTTT. It yields the protein CALGRGTPWTTAQLFF.

This clone was picked up many times. The CDR3, as DNA: TGTGCCTGTGACACTTTGGATAGGGCTGGGGGATCCTTCGATAAACTCATCTTT. Translating it yields CACDTLDRAGGSFDKLIF. The chain employs TRDV2 and TRDJ1; 9 bases are shared with TRDD3. The CDR3 runs 18 residues. The trim removed 1 base at V and 4 bases at J, leaving 15 bases unmatched. Germline V gene data show CDR1 as GEAIGNYY and CDR2 as EKD.

Regarding this clone: A read error is the likely source, as a far larger clone sits one nucleotide away. At the DNA level, this CDR3 is encoded by other sequences in the same sample as well. The rearrangement links TRDV1 to TRDJ1; TRDD3 matches at 12 bases. Assignment of the J gene here rests on matching the DNA to germline, because TCRdb gives none. The CDR3 runs to 22 residues. Germline CDR1 reads TSWWSYY; CDR2 reads QGS. CDR3 residues: CALGELRPSGVLGDTGTDKLIF. The CDR3 bases are TGTGCTCTTGGAGAACTCAGGCCTAGCGGAGTACTGGGGGATACCGGCACCGATAAACTCATCTTT.

Notes on this clone: TCRdb pairs this DNA with a much larger clone's protein that differs at residue 15, likely a read error; the protein shown was translated from the DNA. The rearrangement links TRDV1 to TRDJ1; 7 bases are a match to TRDD3. TCRdb is silent on the J gene; assignment here came from matching the DNA to germline. The junction had 25 bases not matched to a gene; V was cut back by 0 bases and J by 0 bases. This CDR3 has 23 amino acids. The V gene's germline CDR1 is TSWWSYY and CDR2 QGS. This CDR3 is CALGELGVYDIRLGKLYTDKLIF. In nucleotides, the CDR3 is TGTGCTCTTGGGGAACTCGGCGTCTACGATATTAGACTGGGGAAACTGTACACCGATAAACTCATCTTT.

This clone has ten or more counts. This sample also contains other DNA sequences that code for the same CDR3. The chain joins TRDV1 to TRDJ1; D remains unclear. This CDR3 is built from 17 residues. CDR1 and CDR2 (germline): TSWWSYY, QGS. Trimming removed 5 bases from V and 2 bases from J, with 21 bases in between. The CDR3 sequence is CALGKGPPADGTDKLIF. The CDR3 DNA sequence: TGTGCTCTTGGGAAGGGGCCTCCCGCAGATGGGACCGATAAACTCATCTTT.

About this clone: TCRdb's listed protein matches a much larger clone and diverges from this DNA's translation at residue 6, likely through a read error; the protein shown comes from the DNA. The chain has TRDV1 and TRDJ1; 9 nucleotides align to TRDD3. V lost 3 bases and J lost 0; bases outside the gene matches: 23. The CDR3 length is 22 residues. The germline V gene has CDR1 TSWWSYY and CDR2 QGS. CDR3 nucleotide sequence: TGTGCTCTTGGGGACTCCCTTTATTCCATGACGTACTGGGGGACTTACACCGATAAACTCATCTTT. It encodes CALGDSLYSMTYWGTYTDKLIF.

This clone was recorded many times. This likely stems from a read error, as it lies one base from a far larger clone. Additional DNA sequences in this sample encode the identical CDR3. The CDR3 here is CACVKREERGIFALTAQLFF. DNA for the CDR3: TGTGCCTGTGTCAAAAGGGAAGAGAGGGGAATCTTCGCTTTGACAGCACAGCTCTTCTTT. Here the V gene is TRDV2, but the J gene went uncalled; whether TRDD3, the table's D call, matches the DNA was not checked. The CDR3 consists of 20 residues. Germline V gene sequence: CDR1 GEAIGNYY, CDR2 EKD.

This clone was counted a few times. TCRdb lists the protein of a much larger clone for this DNA, which differs at residue 12, so this is likely a read error; the protein given here is translated from the DNA itself. This chain uses TRDV3 with TRDJ1, with 9 bases identical to TRDD3. Assignment of the J gene here rests on matching the DNA to germline, because TCRdb gives none. The length of the CDR3 is 21 residues. With V trimmed by 3 bases and J by 0 bases, 26 bases remained unmatched. Germline values: CDR1 TVYSNPD, CDR2 GDNSRS (reference sequence). CDR3 loop: CAFPDTLLGDPSHSYTDKLIF. CDR3 DNA: TGTGCCTTCCCTGATACCCTACTGGGGGACCCAAGTCACTCGTACACCGATAAACTCATCTTT. Full variable domain (remainder filled in from reference TRDV3 and TRDJ1): CDKVTQSSPDQTVASGSEVVLLCTYDTVYSNPDLFWYRIRPDYSFQFVFYGDNSRSEGADFTQGRFSVKHILTQKAFHLVISPVRTEDSATYYCAFPDTLLGDPSHSYTDKLIFGKGTRVTVEP.

This clone was seen a few times. A single base is all that separates this from a far larger clone, so a read error is likely. The identical CDR3 is also encoded by other nucleotide sequences in the sample. V and J are TRDV1 and TRDJ2, with 12 positions matching TRDD3. Per germline, CDR1 TSWWSYY and CDR2 QGS. The CDR3 has 22 residues. CDR3 residues: CALGSQEYWGIPEIALTAQLFF. In nucleotides, the CDR3 is TGCGCTCTTGGGTCCCAGGAATACTGGGGGATACCAGAAATAGCTTTGACAGCACAACTCTTCTTT.

Notes on this clone: This DNA's translation differs at residue 10 from TCRdb's protein, which comes from a much larger clone; a read error is likely, and the protein shown is translated from the DNA. The chain carries TRDV1 and TRDJ1, with TRDD2 matching over 9 bases. J gave up 0 bases and V 2 bases, and 19 bases lay outside the gene matches. Per the germline V gene, CDR1 is TSWWSYY and CDR2 is QGS. This CDR3 comprises 21 residues. CDR3 region: CALGEKAFLLLVLLHTDKLIF. CDR3 DNA sequence: TGTGCTCTTGGGGAAAAGGCCTTCCTACTCCTAGTACTCCTTCACACCGATAAACTCATCTTT.

This clone has more than one count but fewer than ten. This DNA's translation and the protein TCRdb lists, from a much larger clone, do not match at residue 5, likely due to a read error; the protein shown is translated from the DNA. The V gene is TRDV1, the J gene TRDJ1; 10 positions agree with TRDD3. Here the J gene came from matching the DNA to germline, since TCRdb omits it. The CDR3 sequence is 23 residues long. Germline CDR1 TSWWSYY, CDR2 QGS. The CDR3 sequence is CALGKLSTLATVLGDFYTDKLIF. The DNA for the CDR3 is TGTGCTCTTGGGAAACTAAGTACTTTGGCGACTGTACTGGGGGATTTCTACACCGATAAACTCATCTTT.

Concerning this clone: This likely traces to a read error, being one base from a far larger clone. The identical CDR3 is also encoded by other nucleotide sequences in the sample. This chain joins TRDV1 and TRDJ1; 9 bases are shared with TRDD2. The J gene was missing in TCRdb and was found by matching the end of the DNA to germline. The CDR3 consists of 21 residues. The germline gives CDR1 TSWWSYY, CDR2 QGS. The V and J ends lost 2 bases and 0 bases, in that order; junction bases with no gene match: 19. The CDR3 is CALGEKAFLHLVLLHTDKLIF. CDR3 nucleotide sequence: TGTGCTCTTGGGGAAAAGGCCTTCCTACATCTAGTACTCCTTCACACCGATAAACTCATCTTT.

For this clone: The mismatch at residue 8 between this DNA's translation and the TCRdb protein of a much larger clone likely reflects a read error; the protein shown is translated from the DNA. This chain uses TRDV2 with TRDJ1; the D gene is possibly TRDD3 (5 bases). The J gene, missing from TCRdb, was assigned here through DNA to germline matching. Germline CDR1 is GEAIGNYY and CDR2 is EKD. The CDR3 runs to 15 residues. Trimming left V 3 bases short and J 7 bases short, with 20 bases between. Written as DNA, the CDR3 is TGTGCCTGTGACTCCGTCTTGGAGGATAGGACTAAACTCATCTTT. It encodes CACDSVLEDRTKLIF.

The table lists this clone with a few counts. The TCRdb protein, from a much larger clone, departs from this DNA's translation at residue 12, likely by read error; the protein shown derives from the DNA. The rearrangement links TRDV1 to TRDJ1; maybe TRDD3 (5 bases). Matching the DNA to germline supplied the J gene, which TCRdb does not give. The CDR3 totals 19 residues. Per germline, CDR1 TSWWSYY and CDR2 QGS. V lost 5 bases, J lost 0 bases, and 25 bases lay in between. The CDR3 sequence is CALGSPKRLLWENTDKLIF. In nucleotides, the CDR3 is TGTGCTCTTGGGTCCCCTAAGCGGCTTCTCTGGGAAAACACCGATAAACTCATCTTT.

In its sample, this clone was seen a few times. A much larger clone differs by one base, so this may be a read error. V is TRDV1 and J is TRDJ2; no firm D call. The J gene, not given by TCRdb, was assigned here from a germline match of the nucleotide sequence. Germline V gene sequence: CDR1 TSWWSYY, CDR2 QGS. Trimming cost V 2 bases and J 3 bases, with 13 bases left between them. The CDR3 loop spans 16 amino acids. The CDR3 DNA reads as TGTGCTCTTGGGGAAATCTCCTCCGGGATGACAGCACAACTCTTCTTT. This sequence encodes CALGEISSGMTAQLFF.

This clone was detected only a few times. A far larger clone is one base from this, pointing to a likely read error. V is TRDV2 and J is TRDJ2; TRDD3 matches 11 bases. No J gene was available from TCRdb, and it was assigned here by a germline match of the DNA. This CDR3 region has 13 residues. After removal of 7 bases from V and 5 bases from J, the junction contained 2 bases not matched to a gene. Germline CDR1 reads GEAIGNYY; CDR2 reads EKD. In DNA form, the CDR3 reads TGTGCCTGCGACTGGGGGATAACAGCACAACTCTTCTTT. Its translation: CACDWGITAQLFF.